This is a list of T cell receptor beta chains from one sample in a study of blood T cell repertoires in COVID-19. Clones were read by immunoSEQ multiplex PCR, and TCRdb kept only the in-frame ones, dropping some. The sample shows more than 50,000 clones, over 75% of them seen only once. The specimen sequenced was peripheral blood. The receptor source for this set is a woman in her thirties or forties with active COVID-19. Each CDR3 is given with its conserved first and last residue. Fields, in order: D gene, V gene, clone size, J gene, CDR3 protein, CDR3 DNA. A D gene is named only where the DNA matches it firmly. Clone size appears in some rows only: once, few, many, or a class for an expanded clone.

NA	TRBV4-2	NA	TRBJ2-3	CASSLSERGADTQYF	TGTGCCAGCAGCCTATCGGAACGGGGGGCCGATACGCAGTATTTT
NA	TRBV19	NA	TRBJ1-2	CASSLQDNRGYTF	TGTGCCAGTAGCCTACAGGATAACCGCGGCTACACCTTC
TRBD1	TRBV6-4	NA	TRBJ2-7	CASSDPGTGCSYEQYF	TGTGCCAGCAGTGACCCCGGGACAGGATGTTCCTACGAGCAGTACTTC
NA	TRBV19	NA	TRBJ1-2	CASSIKVEDGYTF	TGTGCCAGTAGTATAAAAGTTGAGGATGGCTACACCTTC
NA	TRBV5-6	NA	TRBJ1-2	CASSFRQQGNYGYTF	TGTGCCAGCAGCTTTCGACAGCAGGGGAACTATGGCTACACCTTC
TRBD2	TRBV9	once	TRBJ2-1	CASSVVSGGPNEQFF	TGTGCCAGCAGCGTAGTGAGCGGGGGCCCGAATGAGCAGTTCTTC
NA	TRBV5-6	NA	TRBJ2-2	CASSSPVVTNTGELFF	TGTGCCAGCAGCTCGCCCGTAGTGACGAACACCGGGGAGCTGTTTTTT
TRBD2	TRBV5-1	NA	TRBJ2-3	CASSIGTSGAKRVDTQYF	TGCGCCAGCAGCATCGGGACTAGCGGGGCCAAACGGGTAGATACGCAGTATTTT
TRBD1	TRBV14	NA	TRBJ2-1	CASSRLDRGPDNEQFF	TGTGCCAGCAGCCGCCTCGACAGGGGCCCTGACAATGAGCAGTTCTTC
TRBD1	TRBV29-1	NA	TRBJ2-3	CSVAGTGQGADTQYF	TGCAGCGTTGCTGGGACAGGCCAGGGAGCAGATACGCAGTATTTT
TRBD2	TRBV7-2	NA	TRBJ2-5	CASSAVLAVGQETQYF	TGTGCCAGCAGCGCAGTACTAGCGGTAGGACAAGAGACCCAGTACTTC
TRBD1	TRBV5-4	NA	TRBJ2-7	CASSFGTGPYEQYF	TGTGCCAGCAGCTTTGGGACAGGGCCTTACGAGCAGTACTTC
TRBD1	TRBV3-1/TRBV3-2	NA	TRBJ1-1	CASSQDKGQAFTEAFF	TGTGCCAGCAGCCAAGATAAGGGACAGGCATTTACTGAAGCTTTCTTT
NA	TRBV18	NA	TRBJ2-3	CASSPRLEGVTDTQYF	TGTGCCAGCTCACCACGCCTGGAAGGGGTCACAGATACGCAGTATTTT
NA	TRBV5-4	NA	TRBJ1-1	CASSSGNRGNTEAFF	TGTGCCAGCAGCTCGGGGAACCGGGGGAACACTGAAGCTTTCTTT
NA	TRBV5-1	NA	TRBJ2-5	CASRRSTDQETQYF	TGCGCCAGCAGAAGGTCGACAGACCAAGAGACCCAGTACTTC